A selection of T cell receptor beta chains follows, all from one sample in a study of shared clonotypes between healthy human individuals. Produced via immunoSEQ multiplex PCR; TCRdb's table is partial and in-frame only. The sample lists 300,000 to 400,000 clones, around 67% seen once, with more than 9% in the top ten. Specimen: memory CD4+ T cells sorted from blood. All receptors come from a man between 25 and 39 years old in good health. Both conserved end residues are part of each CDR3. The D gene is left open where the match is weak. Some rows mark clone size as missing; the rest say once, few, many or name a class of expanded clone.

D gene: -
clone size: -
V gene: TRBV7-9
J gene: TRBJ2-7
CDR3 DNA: TGTGCCAGCAGCCTCTCACTTGAGCAGTACTTC
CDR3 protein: CASSLSLEQYF

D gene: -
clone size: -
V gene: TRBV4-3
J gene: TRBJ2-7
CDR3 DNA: TGCGCCAGCAGCCAAGGCCTGACGTCGGGGCTGGAATACGAGCAGTACTTC
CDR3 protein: CASSQGLTSGLEYEQYF

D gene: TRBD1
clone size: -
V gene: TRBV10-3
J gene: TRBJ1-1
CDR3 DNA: TGTGCCATCAGTACAGGGGTGGGCACTGAAGCTTTCTTT
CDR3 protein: CAISTGVGTEAFF

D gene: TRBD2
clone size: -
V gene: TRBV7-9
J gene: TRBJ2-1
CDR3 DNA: TGTGCCAGCAGCTTCGGGACTAGTAACAAGATCTACAATGAGCAGTTCTTC
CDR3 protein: CASSFGTSNKIYNEQFF

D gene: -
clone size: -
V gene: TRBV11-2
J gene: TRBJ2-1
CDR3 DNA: TGTGCCAGCAACGCCCGGGGGGCCCAAAGCTACAATGAGCAGTTCTTC
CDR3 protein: CASNARGAQSYNEQFF

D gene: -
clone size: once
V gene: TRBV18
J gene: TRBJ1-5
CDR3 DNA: TGTGCCAGCTCGATGCAGGGTCGCGGTCAGCCCCAGCATTTT
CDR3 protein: CASSMQGRGQPQHF

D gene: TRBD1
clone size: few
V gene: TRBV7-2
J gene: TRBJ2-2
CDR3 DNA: TGTGCCAGCAGACGGGACAGGAGAGGAACCGGGGAGCTGTTTTTT
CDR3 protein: CASRRDRRGTGELFF

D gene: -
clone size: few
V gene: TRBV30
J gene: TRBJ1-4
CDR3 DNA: TGTGCCTGGAATTTCGGGGGCTCTAAAGGGGAAAAACTGTTTTTT
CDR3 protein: CAWNFGGSKGEKLFF

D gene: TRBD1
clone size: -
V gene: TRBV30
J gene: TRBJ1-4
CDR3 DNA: TGTGCCTGCACCGGGACAGGGTACGAAAAACTGTTTTTT
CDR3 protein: CACTGTGYEKLFF

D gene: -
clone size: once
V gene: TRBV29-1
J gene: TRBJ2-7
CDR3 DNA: TGCAGCGTTGTCGCACAGGGCAACTACGAGCAGTACTTC
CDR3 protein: CSVVAQGNYEQYF